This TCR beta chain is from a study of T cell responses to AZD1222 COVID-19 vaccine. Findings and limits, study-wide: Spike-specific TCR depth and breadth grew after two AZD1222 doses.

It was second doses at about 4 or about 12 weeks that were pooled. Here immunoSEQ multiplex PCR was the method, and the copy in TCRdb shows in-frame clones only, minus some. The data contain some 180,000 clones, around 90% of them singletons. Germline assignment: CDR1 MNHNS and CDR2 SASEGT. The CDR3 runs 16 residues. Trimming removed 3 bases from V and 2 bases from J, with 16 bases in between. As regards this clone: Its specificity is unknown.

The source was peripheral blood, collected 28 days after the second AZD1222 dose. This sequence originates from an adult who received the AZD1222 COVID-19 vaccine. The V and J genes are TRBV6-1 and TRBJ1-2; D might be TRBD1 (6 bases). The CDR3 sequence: CASSDLMGGRNYGYTF. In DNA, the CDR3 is TGTGCCAGCAGTGATCTAATGGGGGGGCGGAACTATGGCTACACCTTC.